This T cell receptor beta chain was sequenced for a study of PD-L1 blockade in urothelial cancer. Across the whole study: Most patients, about 90% of the roughly 29, were males with bladder-origin cancer. After treatment start, blood was analyzed at 3 weeks (second dose) and at 6 weeks.

Time point indicated: pretreatment peripheral blood. Templates that were synthetic TCR analogs were spiked into each PCR. The data were produced by immunoSEQ multiplex PCR, yet TCRdb's version contains in-frame clones alone and is incomplete. The sample yields around 33,000 clones, around 82% seen once. V was clipped by 5 bases and J by 7 bases; unmatched bases: 13. The germline V gene encodes CDR1 GTSNPN and CDR2 SVGIG (reference sequence). The CDR3 length is 14 residues. The receptor was isolated from a man in his 60s with urothelial cancer. Material: PBMCs, obtained around atezolizumab (anti-PD-L1) treatment. The V gene is TRBV30, the J gene TRBJ2-5; 7 bases are shared with TRBD1. CDR3 loop: CAWVGTDTTGTQYF. The CDR3 DNA reads TGTGCCTGGGTCGGGACAGATACCACGGGGACCCAGTACTTC.